This T cell receptor beta chain was retrieved from a study of monozygotic twins with cystic fibrosis. The CDR3 loop spans 11 amino acids. V shed 10 bases, J shed 6 bases, and the junction held 5 bases outside the gene matches. The assay was immunoSEQ multiplex PCR, and TCRdb's table has in-frame clones only and misses some. The sample contains roughly 26,000 clones, less than 95% of which appear only once. This chain uses TRBV5-3 with TRBJ1-2; 8 bases align to TRBD1. TRBV5-3 is sorted into the ORF group, with uncertain function. The clonotype originates from a girl aged 2 to 10 with cystic fibrosis. What was sequenced was blood. CDR3 amino acids: CAGRTGNGYTF. The CDR3 DNA reads TGTGCCGGGCGGACAGGGAATGGCTACACCTTC.